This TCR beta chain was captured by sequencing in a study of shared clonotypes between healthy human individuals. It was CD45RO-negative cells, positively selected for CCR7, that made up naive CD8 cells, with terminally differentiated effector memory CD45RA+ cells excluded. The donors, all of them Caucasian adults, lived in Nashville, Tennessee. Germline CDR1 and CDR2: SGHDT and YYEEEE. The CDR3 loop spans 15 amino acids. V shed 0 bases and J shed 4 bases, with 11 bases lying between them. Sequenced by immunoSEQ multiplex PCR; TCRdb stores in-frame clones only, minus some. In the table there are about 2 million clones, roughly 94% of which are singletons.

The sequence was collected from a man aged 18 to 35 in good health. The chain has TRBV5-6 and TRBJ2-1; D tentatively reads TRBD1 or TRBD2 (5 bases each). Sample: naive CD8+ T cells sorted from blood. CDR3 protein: CASSLGFREYNEQFF. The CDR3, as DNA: TGTGCCAGCAGCTTGGGGTTCAGGGAGTACAATGAGCAGTTCTTC.